This TCR beta chain was sequenced during a study of molecular identifiers for immune sequencing clone quantification. Across the study: Replicate experiments divided RNA from approximately 22,000 or 94,000 naive CD8 cells into five parts and sequenced four. Study-level results: Among 850,000 to 1,000,000 naive cells, spiked Jurkat TCR RNA from a single cell was reportedly detectable.

From roughly 20,000 to 1,000,000 sorted cells, naive CD8 libraries were generated with 10%, 30% or 50% RNA. The authors gated naive CD8 T cells as CD8+CD4-CCR7+CD45RA+ for sorting. As for this clonotype: Its antigen is not identified.

TCRdb reprocessed the PCR reads with MiXCR, giving one entry per CDR3 protein. The profile covers 80,000 to 100,000 distinct CDR3 sequences, with approximately 24% appearing a single time and about 0.94% taken by the ten largest. The CDR3 is 12 residues long. This clonotype was sampled from a human donor in good health. Some libraries in this study had Jurkat cell RNA spiked in. The V gene is TRBV21-1, the J gene TRBJ1-2; TRBD1, the D gene given by the table, was not confirmed from the DNA. TRBV21-1 is a documented pseudogene. Source material: naive CD8+ T cells from blood, with Jurkat cell RNA spiked in. Subset described: FACS-sorted CD8+CD4-CCR7+CD45RA+ naive T cells. The CDR3 protein is CASRDRGLRYTF. Written as DNA, the CDR3 is TGTGCCAGCCGGGACAGGGGTCTGCGTTACACCTTC.